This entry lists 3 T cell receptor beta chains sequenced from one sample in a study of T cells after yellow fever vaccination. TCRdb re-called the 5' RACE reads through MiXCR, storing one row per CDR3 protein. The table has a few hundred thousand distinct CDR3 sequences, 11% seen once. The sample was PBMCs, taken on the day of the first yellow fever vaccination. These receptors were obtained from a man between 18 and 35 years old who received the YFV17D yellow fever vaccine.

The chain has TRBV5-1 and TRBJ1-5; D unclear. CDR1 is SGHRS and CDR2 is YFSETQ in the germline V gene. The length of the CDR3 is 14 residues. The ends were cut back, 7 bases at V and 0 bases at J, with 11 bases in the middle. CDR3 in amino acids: CASSPGHSNQPQHF. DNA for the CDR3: TGCGCCAGCTCTCCAGGCCATAGCAATCAGCCCCAGCATTTT.

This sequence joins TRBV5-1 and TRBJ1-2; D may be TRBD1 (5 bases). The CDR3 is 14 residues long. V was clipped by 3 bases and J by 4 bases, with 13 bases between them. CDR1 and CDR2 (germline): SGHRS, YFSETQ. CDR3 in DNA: TGCGCCAGCAGCTCCCATGAGGGGAGCTATGGCTACACCTTC. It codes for CASSSHEGSYGYTF.

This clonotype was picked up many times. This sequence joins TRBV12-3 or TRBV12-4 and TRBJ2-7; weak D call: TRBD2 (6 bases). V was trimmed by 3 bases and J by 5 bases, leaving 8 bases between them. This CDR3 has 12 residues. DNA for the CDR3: TGTGCCAGCAGTTTCGGGGGTCACGAGCAGTACTTC. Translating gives CASSFGGHEQYF.